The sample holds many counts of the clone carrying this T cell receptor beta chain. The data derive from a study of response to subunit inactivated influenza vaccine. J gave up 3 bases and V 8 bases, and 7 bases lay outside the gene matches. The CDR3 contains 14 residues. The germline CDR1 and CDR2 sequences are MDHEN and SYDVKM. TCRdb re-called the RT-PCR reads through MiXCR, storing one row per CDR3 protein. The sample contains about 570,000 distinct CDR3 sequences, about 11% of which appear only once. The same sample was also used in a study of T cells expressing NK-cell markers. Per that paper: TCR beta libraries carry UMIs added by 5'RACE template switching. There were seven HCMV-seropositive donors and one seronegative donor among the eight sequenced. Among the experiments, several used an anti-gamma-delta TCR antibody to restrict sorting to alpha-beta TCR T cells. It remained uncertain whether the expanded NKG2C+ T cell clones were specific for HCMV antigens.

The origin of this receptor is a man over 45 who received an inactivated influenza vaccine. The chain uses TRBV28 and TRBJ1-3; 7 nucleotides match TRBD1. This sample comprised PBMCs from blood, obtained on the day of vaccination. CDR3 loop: CASAADRDGNTIYF. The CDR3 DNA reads TGTGCCAGCGCCGCTGACAGGGATGGAAACACCATATATTTT.